Below, 8 T cell receptor beta chains from the same sample are listed, as sequenced in a study of T cell responses to AZD1222 COVID-19 vaccine. Clones were sequenced by immunoSEQ multiplex PCR, and TCRdb holds only the in-frame ones, with some missing. The sample lists 130,000 to 150,000 clones; about nine tenths were seen once. This material consisted of peripheral blood, taken 28 days after the second AZD1222 dose. These receptors were obtained from an adult who received the AZD1222 COVID-19 vaccine.

J is TRBJ2-4 and V is TRBV7-9, with a weak D call TRBD2 (6 bases). This CDR3 is built from 16 residues. The V end lost 5 bases, the J end lost 2 bases, and 16 bases lay between the germline ends. In germline, CDR1 is SEHNR, CDR2 FQNEAQ (reference sequence). The CDR3 DNA follows: TGTGCCAGCAGCAGCGCAACGGGGGAAACCAAAAACATTCAGTACTTC. Its protein product is CASSSATGETKNIQYF.

The V gene is TRBV6-2 or TRBV6-3, the J gene TRBJ2-7; tentatively, D is TRBD2 (6 bases). This CDR3 is built from 15 residues. Deletions cut 5 bases from V and 5 bases from J, with 19 bases between. Germline V gives CDR1 MNHEY, CDR2 SVGEGT. The CDR3 DNA reads TGTGCCAGCAGTCCCCGAGGAGGGGAAGGCCACGAGCAGTACTTC. Amino acid sequence: CASSPRGGEGHEQYF.

The J gene is TRBJ1-3, the V gene TRBV7-9; D gene unclear. Trimming pared 8 bases from V and 7 bases from J, leaving 9 bases between. The CDR3 has 11 amino acids. Germline assignment: CDR1 SEHNR and CDR2 FQNEAQ (reference sequence). The CDR3: CASQTSNTIYF. The CDR3 coding sequence is TGTGCCAGCCAAACTTCGAACACCATATATTTT.

This sequence joins TRBV29-1 and TRBJ2-3, with no clear D. V lost 4 bases, J lost 4 bases, and 12 bases lay in between. From germline, CDR1 is SQVTM and CDR2 ANQGSEA. The CDR3 loop spans 13 amino acids. The CDR3 region is CSVGGFFADTQYF. DNA for the CDR3: TGCAGCGTTGGAGGATTTTTTGCAGATACGCAGTATTTT.

This clone is a singleton in its sample. V and J are TRBV19 and TRBJ2-7; a weak D match, TRBD1 (6 bases). The CDR3 is 15 residues long. Germline V gene lookup returns CDR1 LNHDA and CDR2 SQIVND (reference sequence). The germline V and J ends were trimmed by 5 bases and 2 bases, with 16 bases remaining between them. CDR3 sequence (DNA): TGTGCCAGTAGTGACATCGGGACACAGACCTACGAGCAGTACTTC. It specifies CASSDIGTQTYEQYF.

The chain links TRBV5-1 to TRBJ2-7, with 11 bases fitting TRBD1. There are 16 residues in the CDR3. Losses at the gene ends were 7 bases for V and 6 bases for J; bases not matched to a gene: 15. Germline lookup yields CDR1 SGHRS and CDR2 YFSETQ. The CDR3 sequence: CASSQDRGLLGGEQYF. Written as DNA, the CDR3 is TGCGCCAGCTCGCAGGACAGGGGGCTTCTCGGTGGCGAGCAGTACTTC.

This clone was picked up one time. The rearrangement uses TRBV6-2 or TRBV6-3 and TRBJ2-7; 13 positions agree with TRBD2. The CDR3 covers 17 residues. CDR1 is MNHEY, CDR2 SVGEGT, per germline. J gave up 2 bases and V 4 bases, and 8 bases lay outside the gene matches. The CDR3: CASSSRTSGSPTYEQYF. The CDR3 coding sequence is TGTGCCAGCAGTTCTCGGACTAGCGGGAGCCCCACCTACGAGCAGTACTTC.

In this sample, this clone turned up once. This rearrangement joins TRBV7-6 to TRBJ1-1; weak D call: TRBD1 (5 bases). This CDR3 comprises 14 residues. Germline-derived CDR1 and CDR2 are SGHVS and FNYEAQ. V was shortened by 7 bases and J by 1 base, with 13 bases between the two germline ends. Here the CDR3 reads CASTGGGGNTEAFF. The CDR3 region has the DNA TGTGCCAGCACCGGCGGGGGGGGGAACACTGAAGCTTTCTTT.